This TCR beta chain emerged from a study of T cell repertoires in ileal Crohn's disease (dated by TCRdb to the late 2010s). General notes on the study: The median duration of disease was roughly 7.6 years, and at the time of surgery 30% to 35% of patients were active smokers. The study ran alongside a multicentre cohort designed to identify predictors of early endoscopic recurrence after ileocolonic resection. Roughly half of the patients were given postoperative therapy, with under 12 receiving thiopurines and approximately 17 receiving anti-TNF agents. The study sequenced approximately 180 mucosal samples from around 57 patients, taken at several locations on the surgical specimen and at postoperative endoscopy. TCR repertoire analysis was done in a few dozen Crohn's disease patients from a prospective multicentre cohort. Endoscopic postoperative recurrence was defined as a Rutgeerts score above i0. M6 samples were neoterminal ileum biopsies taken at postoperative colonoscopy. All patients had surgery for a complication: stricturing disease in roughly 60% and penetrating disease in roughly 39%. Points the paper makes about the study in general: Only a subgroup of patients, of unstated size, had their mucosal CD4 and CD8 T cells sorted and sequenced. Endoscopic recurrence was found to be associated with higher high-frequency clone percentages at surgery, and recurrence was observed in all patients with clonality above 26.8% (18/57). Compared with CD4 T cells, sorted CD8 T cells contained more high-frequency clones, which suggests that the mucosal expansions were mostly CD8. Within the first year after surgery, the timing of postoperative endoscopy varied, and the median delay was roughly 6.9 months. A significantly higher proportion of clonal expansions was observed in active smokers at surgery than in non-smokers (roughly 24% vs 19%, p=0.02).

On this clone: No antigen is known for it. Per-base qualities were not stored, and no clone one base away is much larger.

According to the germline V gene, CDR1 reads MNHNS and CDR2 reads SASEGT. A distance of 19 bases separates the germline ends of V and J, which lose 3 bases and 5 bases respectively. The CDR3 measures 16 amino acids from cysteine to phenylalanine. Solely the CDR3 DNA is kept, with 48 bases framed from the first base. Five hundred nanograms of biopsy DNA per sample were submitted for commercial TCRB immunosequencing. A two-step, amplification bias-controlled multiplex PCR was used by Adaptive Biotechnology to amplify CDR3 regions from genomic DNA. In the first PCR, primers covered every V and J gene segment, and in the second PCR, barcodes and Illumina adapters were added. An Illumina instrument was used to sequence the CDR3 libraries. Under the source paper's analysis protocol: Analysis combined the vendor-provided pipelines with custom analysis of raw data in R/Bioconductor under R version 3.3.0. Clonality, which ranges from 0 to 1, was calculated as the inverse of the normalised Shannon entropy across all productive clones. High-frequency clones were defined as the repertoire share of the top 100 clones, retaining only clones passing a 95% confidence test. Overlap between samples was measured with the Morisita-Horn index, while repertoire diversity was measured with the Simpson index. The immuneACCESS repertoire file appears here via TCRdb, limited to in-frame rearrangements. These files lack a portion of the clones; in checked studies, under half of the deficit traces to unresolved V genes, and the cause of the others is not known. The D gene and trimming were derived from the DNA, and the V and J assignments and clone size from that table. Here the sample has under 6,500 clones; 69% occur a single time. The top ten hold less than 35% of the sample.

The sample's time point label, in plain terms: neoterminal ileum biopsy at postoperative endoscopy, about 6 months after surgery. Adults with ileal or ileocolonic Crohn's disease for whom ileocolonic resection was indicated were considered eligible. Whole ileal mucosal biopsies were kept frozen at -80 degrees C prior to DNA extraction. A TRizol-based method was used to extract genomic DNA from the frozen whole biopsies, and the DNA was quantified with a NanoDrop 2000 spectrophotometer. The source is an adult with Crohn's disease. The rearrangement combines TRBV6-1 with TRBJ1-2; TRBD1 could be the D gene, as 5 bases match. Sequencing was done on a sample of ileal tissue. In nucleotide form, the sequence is TGTGCCAGCAGTGACCCCGGGGGAGCAGCGTTGTATGGCTACACCTTC. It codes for CASSDPGGAALYGYTF.